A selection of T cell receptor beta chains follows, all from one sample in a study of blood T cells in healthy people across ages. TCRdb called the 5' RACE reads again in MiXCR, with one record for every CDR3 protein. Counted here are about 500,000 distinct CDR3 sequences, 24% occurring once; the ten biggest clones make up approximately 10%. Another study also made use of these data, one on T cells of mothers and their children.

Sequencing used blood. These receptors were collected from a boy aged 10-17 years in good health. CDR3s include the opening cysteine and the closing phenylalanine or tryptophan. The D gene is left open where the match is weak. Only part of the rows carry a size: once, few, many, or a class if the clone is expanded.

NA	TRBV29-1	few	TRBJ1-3	CSVGTGGSGNTIYF	TGCAGCGTAGGTACGGGGGGCTCTGGAAACACCATATATTTT
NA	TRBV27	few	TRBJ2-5	CASSPWTDVGTQYF	TGTGCCAGCAGTCCGTGGACAGACGTGGGGACCCAGTACTTC
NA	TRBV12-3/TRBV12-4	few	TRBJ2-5	CASSNEETQYF	TGTGCCAGCAGTAACGAAGAGACCCAGTACTTC
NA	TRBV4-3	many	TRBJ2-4	CASSQEGKQAKNIQYF	TGCGCCAGCAGCCAAGAGGGAAAACAGGCCAAAAACATTCAGTACTTC
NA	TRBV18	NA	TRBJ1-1	CASSPMSERALKNTEAFF	TGTGCCAGCTCACCAATGTCCGAAAGGGCACTCAAGAACACTGAAGCTTTCTTT
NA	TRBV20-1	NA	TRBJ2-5	CSARLWRQDQETQYF	TGCAGTGCTAGGCTTTGGAGACAGGACCAAGAGACCCAGTACTTC
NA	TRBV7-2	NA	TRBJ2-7	CASRGPSYEQYF	TGTGCCAGCAGAGGGCCTTCCTACGAGCAGTACTTC
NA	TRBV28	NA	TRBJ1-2	CASSRISGGYTF	TGTGCCAGCAGCCGGATATCCGGGGGCTACACCTTC
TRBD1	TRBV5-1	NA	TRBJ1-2	CASSRTGTGEYGYTF	TGCGCCAGCAGCCGCACAGGGACAGGGGAGTATGGCTACACCTTC
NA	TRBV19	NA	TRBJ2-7	CASSTKGPGYEQYF	TGTGCCAGTAGTACGAAGGGGCCGGGCTACGAGCAGTACTTC